This TCR beta chain was profiled in a study of OX40 agonist ivuxolimab in advanced cancers. Overall study context: Males comprised around 80% of the group, whose mean age was approximately 62 years (range roughly 20 to 85). Three patients responded partially, comprising one with hepatocellular carcinoma and two with cutaneous melanoma. Overall study findings and caveats: More expanded clones were found, on average, in CD8+ than in CD4+ T cells.

V was shortened by 4 bases and J by 1 base, with 11 bases between the two germline ends. CDR1 and CDR2 from the germline V gene are MDHEN and SYDVKM. This CDR3 is built from 16 residues. TCRdb's table, derived via immunoSEQ multiplex PCR, lists solely in-frame clones and lacks some. This sample yields 45,000 to 60,000 clones, of which 80% to 95% are seen a single time; about 12% belongs to the top ten. As to this clone: Its matching antigen is unknown.

The sample here was CD4+ or CD8+ T cells sorted from blood, taken in a trial of the OX40 agonist ivuxolimab. The receptor's source is an adult with an advanced solid tumor such as melanoma, head and neck, liver or kidney cancer. This chain connects TRBV28 to TRBJ2-6; D is undetermined. CDR3 protein: CASSSHSSSGANVLTF. CDR3 DNA sequence: TGTGCCAGCAGTTCCCACAGTTCGTCTGGGGCCAACGTCCTGACTTTC. Combining the CDR3 with reference TRBV28 and TRBJ2-6 gives the whole variable domain DVKVTQSSRYLVKRTGEKVFLECVQDMDHENMFWYRQDPGLGLRLIYFSYDVKMKEKGDIPEGYSVSREKKERFSLILESASTNQTSMYLCASSSHSSSGANVLTFGAGSRLTVL.